Shown below are 3 T cell receptor beta chains from a single sample sequenced in a study of vaccination effects on CD4 cells after COVID-19 (dated by TCRdb to between 2021 and 2022). The library relied on the immunoSEQ multiplex PCR assay. TCRdb mirrors the immuneACCESS table, restricted to in-frame sequences. Some clones are absent from its copies; in checked studies, under half trace to an unresolved V gene, and the reason for the others is unknown. Counted in this sample were tens of thousands of clones; 60% to 80% of them appeared once. About 6.3% of the sample belongs to the ten largest clones. No antigen has been identified for these receptors. In the ViraFEST assay, PBMC were stimulated with viral peptide pools, and TCR sequencing was then used to find antigen-specific CD4+ T cell clonotypes based on their expansion. After 10 to 11 days of culture, CD4+ T cells were isolated with the EasySep CD4+ T cell isolation kit. Participants received two doses of either the BNT162b2 or the mRNA-1273 mRNA SARS-CoV-2 vaccine.

Sequenced material: CD4+ T cells from PBMCs cultured with SARS-CoV-2 spike peptides, taken after COVID-19 vaccination. This specimen's cell subset or site label, interpreted: SARS-CoV-2 spike overlapping peptide pool stimulation. These receptors came from a human donor who received a COVID-19 vaccine. Some clones in this sample may be carry-over from other donors' samples.

This chain links TRBV2 with TRBJ1-4; 8 bases are a match to TRBD1. The CDR3 contains 15 residues. Germline V lookup: CDR1 SNHLY, CDR2 FYNNEI. Trimming took 6 bases from V and 5 from J; bases not matched to a gene: 8. CDR3 region: CASSSRGQGNEKLFF. In nucleotides, the CDR3 is TGTGCCAGCAGCTCCCGAGGACAGGGAAATGAAAAACTGTTTTTT.

This rearrangement joins TRBV15 to TRBJ2-7, with a possible D match to TRBD1 (6 bases). Trimming stripped 0 bases from V and 2 bases from J, with 11 bases between. The CDR3 has 15 residues. Germline V CDR1 and CDR2: LNHNV, YYDKDF (reference sequence). The CDR3: CATSRDPGATYEQYV. In DNA, the CDR3 is TGTGCCACCAGCAGAGATCCAGGGGCGACCTACGAGCAGTACGTC.

The chain uses TRBV25-1 and TRBJ1-2; D is unclear. The CDR3 spans 14 residues. V was pared by 2 bases and J by 2 bases, with 9 bases between. Germline V gives CDR1 MGHDK, CDR2 SYGVNS. The CDR3 nucleotides read TGTGCCAGCAGTGAAGAGAGGCCCAACTATGGCTACACCTTC. Translation: CASSEERPNYGYTF.